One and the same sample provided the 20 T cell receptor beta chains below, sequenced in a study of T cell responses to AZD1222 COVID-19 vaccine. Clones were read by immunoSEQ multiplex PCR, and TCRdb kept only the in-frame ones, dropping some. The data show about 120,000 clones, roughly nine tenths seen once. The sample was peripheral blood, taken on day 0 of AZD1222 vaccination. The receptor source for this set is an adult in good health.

The CDR3 loop reads CASSPGPNTDTQYF. Written as DNA, the CDR3 is TGTGCCAGCAGCCCGGGACCAAACACAGATACGCAGTATTTT. The V call is TRBV3-1 (or the pseudogene TRBV3-2), the J call TRBJ2-3; D may be TRBD1 or TRBD2 (5 bases each). CDR1 and CDR2 (germline): LGHDT, YNNKEL (reference sequence). The V gene lost 4 bases and the J gene lost 2 bases, with 10 bases spanning the gap. The CDR3 runs to 14 residues.

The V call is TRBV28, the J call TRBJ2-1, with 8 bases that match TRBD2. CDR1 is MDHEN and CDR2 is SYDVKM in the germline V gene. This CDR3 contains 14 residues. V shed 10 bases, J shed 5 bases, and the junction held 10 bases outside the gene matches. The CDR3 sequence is CATRTSGSNNEQFF. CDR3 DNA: TGTGCCACCCGGACGAGCGGGAGTAACAATGAGCAGTTCTTC. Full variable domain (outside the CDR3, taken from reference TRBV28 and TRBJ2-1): DVKVTQSSRYLVKRTGEKVFLECVQDMDHENMFWYRQDPGLGLRLIYFSYDVKMKEKGDIPEGYSVSREKKERFSLILESASTNQTSMYLCATRTSGSNNEQFFGPGTRLTVL.

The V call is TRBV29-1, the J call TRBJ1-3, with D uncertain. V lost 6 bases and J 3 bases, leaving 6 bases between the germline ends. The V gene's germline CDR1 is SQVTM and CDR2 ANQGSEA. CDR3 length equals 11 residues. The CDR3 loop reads CSVGNGNTIYF. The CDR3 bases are TGCAGCGTGGGGAATGGAAACACCATATATTTT.

The CDR3 DNA follows: TGTGCCAGCAGCTCGGGACTAGCGGGAGGCTCTCCCTACGAGCAGTACTTC. This codes for CASSSGLAGGSPYEQYF. The chain couples TRBV7-2 to TRBJ2-7, with 15 bases identical to TRBD2. This CDR3 is 17 amino acids long. Germline V gene sequence: CDR1 SGHTA, CDR2 FQGNSA. The ends lost 4 bases at V and 2 bases at J; junction bases unmatched: 6.

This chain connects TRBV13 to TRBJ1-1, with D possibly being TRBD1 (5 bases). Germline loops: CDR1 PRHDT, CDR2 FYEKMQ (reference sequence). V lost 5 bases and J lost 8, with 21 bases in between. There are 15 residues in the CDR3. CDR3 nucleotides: TGTGCCAGCAGCCCCCCTGCGGCAGGGCCGATCGAAGCTTTCTTT. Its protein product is CASSPPAAGPIEAFF.

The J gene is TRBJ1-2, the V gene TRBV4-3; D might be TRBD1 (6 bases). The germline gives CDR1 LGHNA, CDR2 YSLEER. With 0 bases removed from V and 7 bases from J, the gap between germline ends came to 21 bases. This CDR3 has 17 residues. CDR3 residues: CASSQDGTGTPIGGYTF. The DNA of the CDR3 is TGCGCCAGCAGCCAAGACGGAACAGGGACACCTATAGGTGGCTACACCTTC.

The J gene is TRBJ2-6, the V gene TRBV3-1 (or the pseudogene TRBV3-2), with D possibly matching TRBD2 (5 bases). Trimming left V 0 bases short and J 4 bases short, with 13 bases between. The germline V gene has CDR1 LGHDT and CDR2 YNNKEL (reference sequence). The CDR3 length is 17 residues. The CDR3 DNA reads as TGTGCCAGCAGCCAAGACGATGGACTGCTCGGGGCCAACGTCCTGACTTTC. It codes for CASSQDDGLLGANVLTF.

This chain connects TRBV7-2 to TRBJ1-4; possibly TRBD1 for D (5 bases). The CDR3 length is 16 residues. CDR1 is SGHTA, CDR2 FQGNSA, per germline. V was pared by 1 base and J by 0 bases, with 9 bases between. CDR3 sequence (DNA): TGTGCCAGCAGCTTAGTTGGGGGGGCAACTAATGAAAAACTGTTTTTT. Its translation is CASSLVGGATNEKLFF. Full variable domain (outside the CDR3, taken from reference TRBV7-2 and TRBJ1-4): GAGVSQSPSNKVTEKGKDVELRCDPISGHTALYWYRQSLGQGLEFLIYFQGNSAPDKSGLPSDRFSAERTGGSVSTLTIQRTQQEDSAVYLCASSLVGGATNEKLFFGSGTQLSVL.

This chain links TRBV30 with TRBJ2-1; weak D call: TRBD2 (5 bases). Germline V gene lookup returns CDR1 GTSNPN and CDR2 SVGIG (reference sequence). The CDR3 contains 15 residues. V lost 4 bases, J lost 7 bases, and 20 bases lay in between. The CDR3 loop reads CAWTLGVQLSNEQFF. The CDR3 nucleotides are TGTGCCTGGACCCTCGGGGTCCAACTTAGTAATGAGCAGTTCTTC.

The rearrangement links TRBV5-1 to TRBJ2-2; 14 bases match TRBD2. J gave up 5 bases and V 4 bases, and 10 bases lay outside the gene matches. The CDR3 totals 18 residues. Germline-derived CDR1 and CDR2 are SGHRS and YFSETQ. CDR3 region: CASSLRLAGGAGTGELFF. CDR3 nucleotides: TGCGCCAGCAGCCTCCGACTAGCGGGAGGGGCGGGGACCGGGGAGCTGTTTTTT. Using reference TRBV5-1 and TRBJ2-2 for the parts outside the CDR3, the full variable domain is KAGVTQTPRYLIKTRGQQVTLSCSPISGHRSVSWYQQTPGQGLQFLFEYFSETQRNKGNFPGRFSGRQFSNSRSEMNVSTLELGDSALYLCASSLRLAGGAGTGELFFGEGSRLTVL.

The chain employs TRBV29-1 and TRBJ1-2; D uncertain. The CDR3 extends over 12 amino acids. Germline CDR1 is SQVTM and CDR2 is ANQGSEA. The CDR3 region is CSAGDGAYGYTF. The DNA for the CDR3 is TGCAGTGCGGGAGACGGAGCCTATGGCTACACCTTC.

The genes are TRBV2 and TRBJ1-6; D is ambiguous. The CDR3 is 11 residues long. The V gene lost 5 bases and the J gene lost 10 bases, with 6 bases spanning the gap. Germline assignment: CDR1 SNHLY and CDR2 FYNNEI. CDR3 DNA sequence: TGTGCCAGCAGTAAAGGGTCACCCCTCCACTTT. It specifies CASSKGSPLHF.

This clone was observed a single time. The CDR3 protein is CASSAALTAYNEQFF. The CDR3 bases are TGTGCCAGCAGCGCCGCCTTGACTGCTTACAATGAGCAGTTCTTC. J is TRBJ2-1 and V is TRBV9, with unresolved D. This CDR3 has 15 amino acids. Trimming removed 3 bases at V and 4 bases at J, with 14 bases between. Per germline, CDR1 SGDLS and CDR2 YYNGEE.

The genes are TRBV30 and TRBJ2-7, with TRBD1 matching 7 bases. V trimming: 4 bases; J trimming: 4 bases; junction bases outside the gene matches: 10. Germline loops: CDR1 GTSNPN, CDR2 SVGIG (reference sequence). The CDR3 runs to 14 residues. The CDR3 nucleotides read TGTGCCTGGAAGCCCCGACAGGGTAGATACGAGCAGTACTTC. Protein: CAWKPRQGRYEQYF.

The CDR3 protein is CASSQIQGIHEQYF. DNA of the CDR3: TGTGCCAGTAGTCAAATACAGGGCATCCACGAGCAGTACTTC. V is TRBV19 and J is TRBJ2-7, with D perhaps TRBD1 (6 bases). This CDR3 spans 14 amino acids. CDR1 is LNHDA, CDR2 SQIVND, per germline (reference sequence). Trimming took off 5 bases at V and 5 bases at J, with 16 bases between the two ends. Drawing the rest from reference TRBV19 and TRBJ2-7, the complete variable domain is DGGITQSPKYLFRKEGQNVTLSCEQNLNHDAMYWYRQDPGQGLRLIYYSQIVNDFQKGDIAEGYSVSREKKESFPLTVTSAQKNPTAFYLCASSQIQGIHEQYFGPGTRLTVT.

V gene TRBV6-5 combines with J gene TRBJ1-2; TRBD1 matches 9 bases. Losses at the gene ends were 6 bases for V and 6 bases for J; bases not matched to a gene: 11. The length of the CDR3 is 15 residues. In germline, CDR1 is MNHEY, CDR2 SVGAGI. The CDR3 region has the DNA TGTGCCAGCAGCCGCCCCGACAGGGGGGATCATGGCTACACCTTC. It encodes CASSRPDRGDHGYTF.

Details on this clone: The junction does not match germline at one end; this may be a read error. CDR3 sequence (DNA): TGTGCCAGCAGTTTAGGGGGGGCGGCATATAGCAATCAGCCCCAGCATTTT. It encodes CASSLGGAAYSNQPQHF. This chain joins TRBV7-2 and TRBJ1-5, with D maybe TRBD1 (6 bases). Germline V CDR1 and CDR2: SGHTA, FQGNSA. The CDR3 has 17 amino acids.

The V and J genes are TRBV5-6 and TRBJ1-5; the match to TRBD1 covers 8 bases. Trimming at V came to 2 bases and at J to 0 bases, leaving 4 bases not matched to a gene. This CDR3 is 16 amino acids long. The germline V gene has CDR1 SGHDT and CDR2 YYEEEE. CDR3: CASSFGQGYSNQPQHF. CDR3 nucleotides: TGTGCCAGCAGCTTTGGACAGGGCTATAGCAATCAGCCCCAGCATTTT.

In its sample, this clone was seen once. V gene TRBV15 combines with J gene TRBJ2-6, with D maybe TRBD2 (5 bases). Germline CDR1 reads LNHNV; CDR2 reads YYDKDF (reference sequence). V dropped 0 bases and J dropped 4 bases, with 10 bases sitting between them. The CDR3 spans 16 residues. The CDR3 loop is CATSRDRETGANVLTF. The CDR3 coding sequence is TGTGCCACCAGCAGAGATCGGGAAACAGGGGCCAACGTCCTGACTTTC.

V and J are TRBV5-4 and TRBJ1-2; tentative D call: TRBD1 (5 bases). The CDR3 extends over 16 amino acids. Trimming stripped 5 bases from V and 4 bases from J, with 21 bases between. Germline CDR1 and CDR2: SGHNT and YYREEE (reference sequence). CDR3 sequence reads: CASRGPPEKDFYGYTF. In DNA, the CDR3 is TGTGCCAGCAGGGGACCGCCAGAGAAGGACTTCTATGGCTACACCTTC.